This T cell receptor (beta chain) was sequenced during a study of shared clonotypes between healthy human individuals. For the study at large: Donor composition was a couple of women and three men, aged 18 to 49. Notes on the study in general: Clonotypes which were not shared had lower generation probabilities than clonotypes that all four donors shared.

Selected positively for CCR7 and CD45RO-negative, naive CD8 cells excluded terminally differentiated effector memory CD45RA+ cells. Generated by immunoSEQ multiplex PCR, the TCRdb table keeps only in-frame clones and is missing some. The sample has 750,000 to 1,000,000 clones; 80% to 95% are singletons. Note on this clone: Its antigen is unidentified.

Sequencing was done on a sample of naive CD8+ T cells sorted from blood. The receptor was derived from a young man in good health.

The CDR3 nucleotides are TGTGCCAGCTCCCCAGGGAAAATCACTGAAGCTTTCTTT. It encodes CASSPGKITEAFF. The chain links TRBV27 to TRBJ1-1; weak D call: TRBD1 (5 bases). CDR3 length equals 13 residues. Germline CDR1 MNHEY, CDR2 SMNVEV (reference sequence). The V and J ends lost 8 bases and 4 bases respectively, with 14 bases between them.